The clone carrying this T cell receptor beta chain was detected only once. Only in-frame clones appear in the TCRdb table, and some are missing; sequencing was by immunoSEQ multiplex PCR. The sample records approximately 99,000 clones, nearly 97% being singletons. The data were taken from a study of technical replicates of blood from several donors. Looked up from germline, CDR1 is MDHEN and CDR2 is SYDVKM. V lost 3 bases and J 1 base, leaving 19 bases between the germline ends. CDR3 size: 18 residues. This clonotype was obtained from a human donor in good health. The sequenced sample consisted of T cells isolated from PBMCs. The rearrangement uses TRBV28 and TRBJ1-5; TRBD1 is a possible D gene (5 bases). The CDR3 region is CASSFGPLPRGSNQPQHF. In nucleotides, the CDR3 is TGTGCCAGCAGTTTCGGACCGCTACCAAGGGGAAGCAATCAGCCCCAGCATTTT.